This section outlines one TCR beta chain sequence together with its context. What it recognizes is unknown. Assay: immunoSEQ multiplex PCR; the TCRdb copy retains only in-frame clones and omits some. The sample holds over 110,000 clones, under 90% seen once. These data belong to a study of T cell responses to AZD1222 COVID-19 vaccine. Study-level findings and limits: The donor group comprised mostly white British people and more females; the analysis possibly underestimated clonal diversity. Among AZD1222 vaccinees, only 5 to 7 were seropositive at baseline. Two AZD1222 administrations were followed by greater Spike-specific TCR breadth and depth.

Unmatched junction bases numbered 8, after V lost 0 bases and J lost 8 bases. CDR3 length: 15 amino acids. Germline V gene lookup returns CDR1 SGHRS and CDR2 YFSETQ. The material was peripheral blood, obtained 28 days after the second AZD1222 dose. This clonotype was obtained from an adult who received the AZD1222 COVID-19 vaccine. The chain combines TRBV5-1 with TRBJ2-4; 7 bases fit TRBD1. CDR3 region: CASSLADRDADIQYF. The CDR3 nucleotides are TGCGCCAGCAGCTTGGCCGACAGGGATGCTGACATTCAGTACTTC.